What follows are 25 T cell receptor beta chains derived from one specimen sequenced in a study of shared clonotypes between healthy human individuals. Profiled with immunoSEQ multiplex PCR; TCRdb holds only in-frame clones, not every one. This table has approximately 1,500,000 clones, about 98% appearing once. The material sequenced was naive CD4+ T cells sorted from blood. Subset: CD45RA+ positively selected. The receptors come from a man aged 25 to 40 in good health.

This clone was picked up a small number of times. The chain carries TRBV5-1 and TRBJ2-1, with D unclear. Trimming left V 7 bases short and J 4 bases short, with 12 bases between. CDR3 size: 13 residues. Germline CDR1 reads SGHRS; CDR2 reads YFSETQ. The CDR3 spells CASRLSSYNEQFF. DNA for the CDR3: TGCGCCAGCCGGTTATCGTCGTACAATGAGCAGTTCTTC. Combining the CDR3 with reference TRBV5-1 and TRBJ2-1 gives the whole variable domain KAGVTQTPRYLIKTRGQQVTLSCSPISGHRSVSWYQQTPGQGLQFLFEYFSETQRNKGNFPGRFSGRQFSNSRSEMNVSTLELGDSALYLCASRLSSYNEQFFGPGTRLTVL.

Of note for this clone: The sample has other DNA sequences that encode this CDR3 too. For the CDR3, the DNA is TGCGCCAGCAGCTTGGCCGGGACAGGGGGCTCCGAGCAGTACTTC. Protein product: CASSLAGTGGSEQYF. The V call is TRBV5-1, the J call TRBJ2-7; 12 positions agree with TRBD1. CDR1 and CDR2 from the germline V gene are SGHRS and YFSETQ. With 0 bases clipped from V and 6 bases from J, the junction kept 4 bases outside the gene matches. CDR3 length: 15 residues.

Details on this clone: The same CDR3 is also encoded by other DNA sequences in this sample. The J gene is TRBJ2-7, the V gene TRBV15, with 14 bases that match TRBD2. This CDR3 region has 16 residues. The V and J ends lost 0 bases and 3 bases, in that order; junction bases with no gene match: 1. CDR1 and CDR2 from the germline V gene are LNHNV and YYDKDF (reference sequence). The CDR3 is CATSREGLAGGYEQYF. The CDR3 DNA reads TGTGCCACCAGCAGAGAAGGACTAGCGGGAGGCTACGAGCAGTACTTC.

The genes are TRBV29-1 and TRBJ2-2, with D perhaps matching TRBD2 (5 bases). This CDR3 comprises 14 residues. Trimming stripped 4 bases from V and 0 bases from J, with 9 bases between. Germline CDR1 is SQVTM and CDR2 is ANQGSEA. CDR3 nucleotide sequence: TGCAGCGTTGGGTCGAGGGCGAACACCGGGGAGCTGTTTTTT. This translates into CSVGSRANTGELFF.

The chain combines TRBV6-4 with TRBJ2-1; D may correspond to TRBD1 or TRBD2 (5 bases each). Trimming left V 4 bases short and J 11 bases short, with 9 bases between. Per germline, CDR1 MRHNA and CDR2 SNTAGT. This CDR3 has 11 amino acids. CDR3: CASSALGQQFF. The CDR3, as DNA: TGTGCCAGCAGTGCCCTGGGACAGCAGTTCTTC.

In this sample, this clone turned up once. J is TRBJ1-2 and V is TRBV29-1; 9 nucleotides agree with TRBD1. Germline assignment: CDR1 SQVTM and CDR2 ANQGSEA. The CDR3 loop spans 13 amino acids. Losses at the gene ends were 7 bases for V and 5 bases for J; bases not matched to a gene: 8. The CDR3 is CSASTGGGYGYTF. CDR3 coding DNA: TGCAGCGCCTCGACAGGGGGGGGATATGGCTACACCTTC.

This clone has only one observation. The CDR3 spells CASSHSREQYF. CDR3 DNA sequence: TGCGCCAGCAGCCATTCCCGCGAGCAGTACTTC. The chain links TRBV10-2 to TRBJ2-7; no definite D call. The CDR3 consists of 11 residues. V dropped 6 bases and J dropped 6 bases, with 9 bases sitting between them. Germline V CDR1 and CDR2: WSHSY, SAAADI.

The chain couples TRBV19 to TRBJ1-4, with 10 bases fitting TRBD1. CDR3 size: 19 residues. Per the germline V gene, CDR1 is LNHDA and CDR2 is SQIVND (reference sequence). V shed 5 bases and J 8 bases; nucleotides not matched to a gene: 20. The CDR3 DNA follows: TGTGCCAGTAGTTCCCCCCACCGGGACAGGGGATTGGCGGGGGAAAAACTGTTTTTT. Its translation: CASSSPHRDRGLAGEKLFF.

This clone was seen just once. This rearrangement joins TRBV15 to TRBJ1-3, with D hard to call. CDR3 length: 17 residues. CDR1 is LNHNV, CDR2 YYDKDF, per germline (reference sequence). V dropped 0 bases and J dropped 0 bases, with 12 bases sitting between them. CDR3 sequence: CATSRDPPWGSGNTIYF. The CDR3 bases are TGTGCCACCAGCAGAGATCCCCCCTGGGGCTCTGGAAACACCATATATTTT.

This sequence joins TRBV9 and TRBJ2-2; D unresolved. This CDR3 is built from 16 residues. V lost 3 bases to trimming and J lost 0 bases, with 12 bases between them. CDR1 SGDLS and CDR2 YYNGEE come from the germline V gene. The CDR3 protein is CASSASGRPNTGELFF. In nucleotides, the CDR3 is TGTGCCAGCAGCGCCTCGGGCAGACCGAACACCGGGGAGCTGTTTTTT.

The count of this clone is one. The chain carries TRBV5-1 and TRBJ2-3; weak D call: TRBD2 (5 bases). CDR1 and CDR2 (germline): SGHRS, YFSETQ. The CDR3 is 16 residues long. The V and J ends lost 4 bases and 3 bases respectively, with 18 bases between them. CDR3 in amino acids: CASSGEGRLGTDTQYF. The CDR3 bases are TGCGCCAGCAGCGGGGAAGGGAGACTGGGGACAGATACGCAGTATTTT. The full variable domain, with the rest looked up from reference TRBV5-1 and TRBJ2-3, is KAGVTQTPRYLIKTRGQQVTLSCSPISGHRSVSWYQQTPGQGLQFLFEYFSETQRNKGNFPGRFSGRQFSNSRSEMNVSTLELGDSALYLCASSGEGRLGTDTQYFGPGTRLTVL.

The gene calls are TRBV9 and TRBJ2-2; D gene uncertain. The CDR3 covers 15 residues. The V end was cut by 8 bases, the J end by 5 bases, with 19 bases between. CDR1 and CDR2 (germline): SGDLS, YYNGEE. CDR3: CASQRKIPGTGELFF. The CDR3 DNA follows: TGTGCCAGTCAGAGGAAGATACCCGGGACCGGGGAGCTGTTTTTT.

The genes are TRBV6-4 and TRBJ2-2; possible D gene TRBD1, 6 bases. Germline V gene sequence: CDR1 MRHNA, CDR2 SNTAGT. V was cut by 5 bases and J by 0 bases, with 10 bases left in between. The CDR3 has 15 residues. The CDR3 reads CASSPRTANTGELFF. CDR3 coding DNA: TGTGCCAGCAGTCCCCGGACAGCGAACACCGGGGAGCTGTTTTTT.

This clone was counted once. CDR3 DNA sequence: TGTGCCAGCAGTGTTGGGGGGTATGAGCAGTTCTTC. It encodes CASSVGGYEQFF. The chain couples TRBV2 to TRBJ2-1, with D possibly matching TRBD2 (6 bases). V was trimmed by 4 bases and J by 8 bases, leaving 9 bases between them. The CDR3 covers 12 residues. Germline loops: CDR1 SNHLY, CDR2 FYNNEI.

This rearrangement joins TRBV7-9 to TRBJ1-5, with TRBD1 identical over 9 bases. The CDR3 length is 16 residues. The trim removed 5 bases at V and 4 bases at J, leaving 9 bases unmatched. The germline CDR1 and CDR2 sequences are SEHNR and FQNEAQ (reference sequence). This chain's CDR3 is CASSHSDRGGNQPQHF. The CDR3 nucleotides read TGTGCCAGCAGCCATTCGGACAGGGGAGGAAATCAGCCCCAGCATTTT. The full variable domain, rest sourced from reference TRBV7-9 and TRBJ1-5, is DTGVSQNPRHKITKRGQNVTFRCDPISEHNRLYWYRQTLGQGPEFLTYFQNEAQLEKSRLLSDRFSAERPKGSFSTLEIQRTEQGDSAMYLCASSHSDRGGNQPQHFGDGTRLSIL.

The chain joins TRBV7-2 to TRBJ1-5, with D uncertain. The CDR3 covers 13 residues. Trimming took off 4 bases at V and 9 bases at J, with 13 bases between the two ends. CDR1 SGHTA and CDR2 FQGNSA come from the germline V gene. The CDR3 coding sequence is TGTGCCAGCAGCTCGGACCCTCTCGGGCCCCAGCATTTT. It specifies CASSSDPLGPQHF.

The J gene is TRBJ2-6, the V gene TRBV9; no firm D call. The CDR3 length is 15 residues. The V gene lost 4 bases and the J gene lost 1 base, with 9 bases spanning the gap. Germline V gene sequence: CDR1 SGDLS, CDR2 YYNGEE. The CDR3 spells CASSLLASGANVLTF. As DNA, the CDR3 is TGTGCCAGCAGCCTACTGGCGTCTGGGGCCAACGTCCTGACTTTC.

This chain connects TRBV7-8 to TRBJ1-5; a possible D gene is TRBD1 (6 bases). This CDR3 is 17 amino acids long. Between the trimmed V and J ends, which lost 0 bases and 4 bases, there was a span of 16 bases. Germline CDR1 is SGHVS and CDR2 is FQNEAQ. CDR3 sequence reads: CASSLAVGGRPNQPQHF. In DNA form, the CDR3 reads TGTGCCAGCAGCTTAGCGGTTGGGGGCAGACCGAATCAGCCCCAGCATTTT.

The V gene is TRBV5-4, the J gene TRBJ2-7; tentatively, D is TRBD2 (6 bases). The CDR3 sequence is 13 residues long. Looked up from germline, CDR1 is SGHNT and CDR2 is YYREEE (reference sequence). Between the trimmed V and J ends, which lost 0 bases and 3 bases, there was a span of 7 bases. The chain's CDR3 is CASSLGTNYEQYF. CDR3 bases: TGTGCCAGCAGCTTGGGGACTAACTACGAGCAGTACTTC.

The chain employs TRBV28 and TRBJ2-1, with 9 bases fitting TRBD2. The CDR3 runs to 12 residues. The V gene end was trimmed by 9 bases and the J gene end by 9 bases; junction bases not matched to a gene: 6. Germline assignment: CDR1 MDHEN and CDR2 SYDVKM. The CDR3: CASRTSDLEQFF. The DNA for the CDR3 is TGTGCCAGTCGGACTAGCGATCTTGAGCAGTTCTTC.

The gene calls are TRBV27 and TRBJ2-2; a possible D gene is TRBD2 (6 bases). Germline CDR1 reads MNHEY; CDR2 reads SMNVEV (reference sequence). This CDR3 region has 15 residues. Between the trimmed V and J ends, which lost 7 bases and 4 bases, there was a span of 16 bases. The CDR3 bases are TGTGCCAGCACCCGAGCGGGTGCGGGCACCGGGGAGCTGTTTTTT. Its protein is CASTRAGAGTGELFF.

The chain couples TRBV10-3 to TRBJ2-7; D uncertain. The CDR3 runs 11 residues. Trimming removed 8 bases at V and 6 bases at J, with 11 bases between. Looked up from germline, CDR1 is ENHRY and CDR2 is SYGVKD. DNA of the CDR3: TGTGCCATCGCCCCGGGTGGCGAGCAGTACTTC. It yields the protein CAIAPGGEQYF.

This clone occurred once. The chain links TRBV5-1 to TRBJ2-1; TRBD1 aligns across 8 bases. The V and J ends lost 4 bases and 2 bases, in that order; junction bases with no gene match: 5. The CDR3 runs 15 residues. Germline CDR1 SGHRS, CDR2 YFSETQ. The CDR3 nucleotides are TGCGCCAGCAGCCCCCAGGGGGCGGCCTACAATGAGCAGTTCTTC. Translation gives CASSPQGAAYNEQFF.

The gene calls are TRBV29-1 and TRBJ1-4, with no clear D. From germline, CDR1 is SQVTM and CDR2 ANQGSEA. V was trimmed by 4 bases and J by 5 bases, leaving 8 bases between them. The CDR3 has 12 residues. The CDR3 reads CSVGVTNEKLFF. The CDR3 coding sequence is TGCAGCGTTGGGGTCACCAATGAAAAACTGTTTTTT.

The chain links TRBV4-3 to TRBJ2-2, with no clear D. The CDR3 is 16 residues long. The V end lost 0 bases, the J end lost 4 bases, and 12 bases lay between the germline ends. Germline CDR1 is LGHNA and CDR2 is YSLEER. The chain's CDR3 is CASSQDPPPLTGELFF. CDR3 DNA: TGCGCCAGCAGCCAAGATCCCCCCCCACTCACCGGGGAGCTGTTTTTT.